The 16 T cell receptor beta chains presented below share a single source sample, sequenced in a study of blood T cell repertoires in COVID-19 (dated by TCRdb to 2020 to 2021). The library relied on the immunoSEQ multiplex PCR assay. The table comes from immuneACCESS by way of TCRdb, which keeps in-frame sequences with V and J called. Part of the clones is missing from these tables; in studies checked, under half for an unresolved V gene and the rest for unknown reasons. The sample table holds some 150,000 clones, of which over 75% were seen once. The top ten constitute about 5% of the sample. Material for sequencing was peripheral blood. These TCRs come from a woman aged 45-65 years with acute or convalescent COVID-19.

The V and J genes are TRBV28 and TRBJ2-1; 13 bases align to TRBD2. Germline assignment: CDR1 MDHEN and CDR2 SYDVKM. Trimming cost V 1 base and J 5 bases; bases outside gene matches: 2. The CDR3 loop spans 16 amino acids. The CDR3 DNA reads as TGTGCCAGCAGTTTATTAACTAGCGGGGGGGACAATGAGCAGTTCTTC. Amino acid sequence: CASSLLTSGGDNEQFF.

This sequence joins TRBV28 and TRBJ1-5; TRBD1 matches 8 bases. This CDR3 comprises 17 residues. CDR1 MDHEN and CDR2 SYDVKM come from the germline V gene. V lost 5 bases, J lost 2 bases, and 11 bases stayed unmatched. In DNA form, the CDR3 reads TGTGCCAGCAGTGCCAGGGGGCTAAAGGAGGGCAATCAGCCCCAGCATTTT. It codes for CASSARGLKEGNQPQHF.

CDR3: CASSQGQGAGYTF. CDR3 DNA: TGTGCCAGTAGCCAAGGACAGGGGGCGGGCTACACCTTC. This chain uses TRBV19 with TRBJ1-2; 11 bases agree with TRBD1. Germline CDR1 reads LNHDA; CDR2 reads SQIVND (reference sequence). The length of the CDR3 is 13 residues. Trimming cost V 6 bases and J 8 bases; bases outside gene matches: 5. Looking up the rest from reference TRBV19 and TRBJ1-2 gives the full variable domain: DGGITQSPKYLFRKEGQNVTLSCEQNLNHDAMYWYRQDPGQGLRLIYYSQIVNDFQKGDIAEGYSVSREKKESFPLTVTSAQKNPTAFYLCASSQGQGAGYTFGSGTRLTVV.

CDR3 coding DNA: TGTGCCACCAGGCAGGGAGGTGGCTACACCTTC. Amino acids: CATRQGGGYTF. The chain links TRBV24-1 to TRBJ1-2; tentative D call: TRBD1 (5 bases). CDR3 length: 11 residues. V dropped 7 bases and J dropped 7 bases, with 9 bases sitting between them. Germline loops: CDR1 KGHDR, CDR2 SFDVKD.

The chain links TRBV7-7 to TRBJ2-5, with 7 bases that match TRBD1. Germline trimming cut 1 base from V and 1 base from J; bases unmatched to any gene: 6. Germline assignment: CDR1 SSHAT and CDR2 FNYEAQ (reference sequence). The CDR3 extends over 16 amino acids. In DNA, the CDR3 is TGTGCCAGCAGCTTAGGGCTGACAGGGTCCCAAGAGACCCAGTACTTC. Translation: CASSLGLTGSQETQYF.

The genes are TRBV7-8 and TRBJ2-7, with 9 bases lining up with TRBD1. The junction had 9 bases not matched to a gene; V was cut back by 3 bases and J by 6 bases. The CDR3 has 15 amino acids. Looked up from germline, CDR1 is SGHVS and CDR2 is FQNEAQ. The CDR3, as DNA: TGTGCCAGCAGCTTGGGACAGGGTGGGTTCGGCGAGCAGTACTTC. This sequence encodes CASSLGQGGFGEQYF.

The V and J genes are TRBV29-1 and TRBJ2-7; the match to TRBD1 covers 9 bases. J lost 6 bases, V lost 7 bases, and 7 bases had no gene match. This CDR3 has 12 amino acids. Per the germline V gene, CDR1 is SQVTM and CDR2 is ANQGSEA. The CDR3 spells CSAKKTGGEQYF. The DNA for the CDR3 is TGCAGCGCCAAAAAGACAGGGGGCGAGCAGTACTTC.

J is TRBJ1-1 and V is TRBV7-9; D might be TRBD1 (5 bases). The CDR3 covers 13 residues. V was trimmed by 2 bases and J by 4 bases, leaving 8 bases between them. The germline gives CDR1 SEHNR, CDR2 FQNEAQ (reference sequence). DNA of the CDR3: TGTGCCAGCAGCTTAATCCAGGGCACTGAAGCTTTCTTT. Translating gives CASSLIQGTEAFF.

Points on this clone: A single base separates this from a much larger clone, so it may be a read error. V and J are TRBV7-2 and TRBJ1-6, with TRBD1 as a possible D gene (6 bases). The CDR3 is 14 amino acids. The ends were cut back, 1 base at V and 6 bases at J, with 7 bases in the middle. The germline V gene has CDR1 SGHTA and CDR2 FQGNSA. DNA for the CDR3: TGTGCCAGCAGCTTAGGGACAGTTAATTCACCCCTCCACTTT. This codes for CASSLGTVNSPLHF.

This clone has only a few counts. The chain couples TRBV9 to TRBJ1-3; D possibly corresponds to TRBD1 (5 bases). The CDR3 has 15 amino acids. Germline loops: CDR1 SGDLS, CDR2 YYNGEE. V was shortened by 4 bases and J by 1 base, with 12 bases between the two germline ends. The CDR3 nucleotides are TGTGCCAGCAGCCCCAGCGGGGGTTCTGGAAACACCATATATTTT. Amino acid sequence: CASSPSGGSGNTIYF.

The chain uses TRBV18 and TRBJ1-1; 8 bases line up with TRBD1. This CDR3 contains 14 residues. Germline V gene lookup returns CDR1 KGHSH and CDR2 LQKENI. The ends lost 6 bases at V and 4 bases at J; junction bases unmatched: 7. CDR3 residues: CASSLDRVGTEAFF. Written as DNA, the CDR3 is TGTGCCAGCTCCCTGGACAGGGTGGGCACTGAAGCTTTCTTT.

This chain links TRBV7-2 with TRBJ1-2; D is unclear. This CDR3 comprises 13 residues. Trimming left V 5 bases short and J 6 bases short, with 13 bases between. CDR1 SGHTA and CDR2 FQGNSA come from the germline V gene. The CDR3 loop is CASSLNDGDGYTF. The CDR3 region has the DNA TGTGCCAGCAGCCTAAATGACGGGGATGGCTACACCTTC.

The chain links TRBV7-8 to TRBJ1-2, with D possibly matching TRBD1 (5 bases). The germline CDR1 and CDR2 sequences are SGHVS and FQNEAQ. V lost 4 bases to trimming and J lost 4 bases, with 16 bases between them. This CDR3 has 15 residues. The CDR3 bases are TGTGCCAGCAGCTCCGCCTCAGGGTCTGCCTATGGCTACACCTTC. It translates to CASSSASGSAYGYTF.

V usage is TRBV28 and J usage is TRBJ1-3; the D is unclear. CDR3 size: 15 residues. V lost 0 bases to trimming and J lost 0 bases, with 6 bases between them. Germline-derived CDR1 and CDR2 are MDHEN and SYDVKM. In DNA, the CDR3 is TGTGCCAGCAGTTTATGGAGGATCTCTGGAAACACCATATATTTT. Translating it yields CASSLWRISGNTIYF.

This chain joins TRBV2 and TRBJ2-7; the D gene is possibly TRBD2 (6 bases). The germline V and J ends were trimmed by 5 bases and 2 bases, with 13 bases remaining between them. Germline V gene sequence: CDR1 SNHLY, CDR2 FYNNEI. The CDR3 loop spans 14 amino acids. Here the CDR3 reads CASSRRDSTYEQYF. CDR3 sequence (DNA): TGTGCCAGCAGTCGCCGGGACTCCACCTACGAGCAGTACTTC.

The J gene is TRBJ2-3, the V gene TRBV12-3 or TRBV12-4; 7 positions match TRBD2. The CDR3 is 13 amino acids. The V segment lost 8 bases and the J segment 2 bases; nucleotides outside the gene matches: 4. The CDR3 DNA sequence: TGTGCCAGCGAACTAGCGAACACAGATACGCAGTATTTT. Its translation is CASELANTDTQYF.